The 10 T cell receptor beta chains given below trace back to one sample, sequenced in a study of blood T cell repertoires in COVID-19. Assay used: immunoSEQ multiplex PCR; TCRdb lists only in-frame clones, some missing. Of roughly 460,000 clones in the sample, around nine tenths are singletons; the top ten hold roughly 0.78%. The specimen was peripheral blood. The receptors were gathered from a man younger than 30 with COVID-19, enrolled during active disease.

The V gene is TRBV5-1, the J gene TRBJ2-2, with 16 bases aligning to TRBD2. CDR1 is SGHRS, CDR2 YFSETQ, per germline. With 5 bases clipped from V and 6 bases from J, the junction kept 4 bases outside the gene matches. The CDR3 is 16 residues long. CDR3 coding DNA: TGCGCCAGCAGTACGGGACTAGCGGGAGGGCCCGGGGAGCTGTTTTTT. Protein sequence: CASSTGLAGGPGELFF. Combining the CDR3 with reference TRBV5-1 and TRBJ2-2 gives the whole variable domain KAGVTQTPRYLIKTRGQQVTLSCSPISGHRSVSWYQQTPGQGLQFLFEYFSETQRNKGNFPGRFSGRQFSNSRSEMNVSTLELGDSALYLCASSTGLAGGPGELFFGEGSRLTVL.

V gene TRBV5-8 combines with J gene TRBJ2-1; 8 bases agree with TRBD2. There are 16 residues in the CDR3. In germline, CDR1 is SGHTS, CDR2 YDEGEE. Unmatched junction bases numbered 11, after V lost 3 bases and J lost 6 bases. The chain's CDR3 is CASSSPWGTRGNEQFF. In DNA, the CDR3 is TGTGCCAGCAGCTCACCATGGGGGACTAGGGGCAATGAGCAGTTCTTC.

In nucleotides, the CDR3 is TGTGCCAGCAGTTATGGGTCAGGGGGCGATTTTCCTGAAGCTTTCTTT. It encodes CASSYGSGGDFPEAFF. This chain uses TRBV6-5 with TRBJ1-1, with TRBD1 identical over 8 bases. CDR3 length: 16 residues. Germline CDR1 reads MNHEY; CDR2 reads SVGAGI. Unmatched junction bases numbered 12, after V lost 3 bases and J lost 6 bases.

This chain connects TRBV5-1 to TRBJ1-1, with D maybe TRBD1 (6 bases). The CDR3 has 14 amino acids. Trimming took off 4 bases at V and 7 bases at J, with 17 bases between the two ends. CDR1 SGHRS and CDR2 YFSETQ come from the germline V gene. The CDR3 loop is CASSEGVPQYEAFF. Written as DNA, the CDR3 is TGCGCCAGCAGCGAGGGGGTGCCCCAATATGAAGCTTTCTTT.

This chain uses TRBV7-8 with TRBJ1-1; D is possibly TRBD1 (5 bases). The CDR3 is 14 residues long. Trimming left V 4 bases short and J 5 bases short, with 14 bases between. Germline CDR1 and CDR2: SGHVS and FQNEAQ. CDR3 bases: TGTGCCAGCAGCTACGGAACGGGGGGAACTGAAGCTTTCTTT. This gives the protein CASSYGTGGTEAFF. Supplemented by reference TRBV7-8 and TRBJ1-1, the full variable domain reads GAGVSQSPRYKVAKRGQDVALRCDPISGHVSLFWYQQALGQGPEFLTYFQNEAQLDKSGLPSDRFFAERPEGSVSTLKIQRTQQEDSAVYLCASSYGTGGTEAFFGQGTRLTVV.

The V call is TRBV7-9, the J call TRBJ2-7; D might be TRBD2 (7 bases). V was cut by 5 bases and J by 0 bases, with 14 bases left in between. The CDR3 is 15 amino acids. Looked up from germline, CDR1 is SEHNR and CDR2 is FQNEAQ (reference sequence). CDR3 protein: CASSGRRGLSYEQYF. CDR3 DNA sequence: TGTGCCAGCAGCGGCCGGCGGGGGCTCTCCTACGAGCAGTACTTC.

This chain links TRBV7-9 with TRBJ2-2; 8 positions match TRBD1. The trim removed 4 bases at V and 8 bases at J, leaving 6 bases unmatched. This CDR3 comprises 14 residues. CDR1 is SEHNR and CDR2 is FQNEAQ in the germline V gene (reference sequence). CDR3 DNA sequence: TGTGCCAGCAGCTGGGGGACAGGCAGTGGGGAGCTGTTTTTT. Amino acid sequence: CASSWGTGSGELFF.

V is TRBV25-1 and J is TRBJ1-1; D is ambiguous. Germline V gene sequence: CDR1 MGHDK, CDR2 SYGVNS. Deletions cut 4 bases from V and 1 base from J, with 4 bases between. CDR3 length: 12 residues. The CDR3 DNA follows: TGTGCCAGCAGTGGTAAGAACACTGAAGCTTTCTTT. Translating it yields CASSGKNTEAFF.

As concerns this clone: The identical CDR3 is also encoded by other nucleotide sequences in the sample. The CDR3 reads CASIRTGGSYNEQFF. The CDR3 region has the DNA TGTGCCAGTATTCGGACAGGAGGCTCCTACAATGAGCAGTTCTTC. This chain uses TRBV19 with TRBJ2-1; 7 bases agree with TRBD1. The CDR3 has 15 residues. CDR1 is LNHDA and CDR2 is SQIVND in the germline V gene (reference sequence). Trimming at V came to 7 bases and at J to 0 bases, leaving 6 bases not matched to a gene. Drawing the rest from reference TRBV19 and TRBJ2-1, the complete variable domain is DGGITQSPKYLFRKEGQNVTLSCEQNLNHDAMYWYRQDPGQGLRLIYYSQIVNDFQKGDIAEGYSVSREKKESFPLTVTSAQKNPTAFYLCASIRTGGSYNEQFFGPGTRLTVL.

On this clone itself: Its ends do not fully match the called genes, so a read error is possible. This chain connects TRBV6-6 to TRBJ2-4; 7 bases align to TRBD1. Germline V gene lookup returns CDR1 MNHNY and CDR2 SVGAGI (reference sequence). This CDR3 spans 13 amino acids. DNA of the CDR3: TGTGCCAGCAGTCCGGGACAGTCGGGCCCTAAAATCTTC. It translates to CASSPGQSGPKIF.